The 5 T cell receptor beta chains reported below all come from one sample, sequenced in a study of blood T cell repertoires in COVID-19 (dated by TCRdb to about 2020). The method behind the library was the immunoSEQ multiplex PCR assay. Not all clones reach the TCRdb copy of this immuneACCESS table, which keeps in-frame sequences only. Checked studies attribute under half of the gap to unresolved V genes and leave the rest unexplained. The sample table contains tens of thousands of clones; only one count was recorded for around 89% of them. The ten most abundant clones make up less than 1.5% of the sample. Source material: peripheral blood. The source is a woman aged 55-69 years with acute or convalescent COVID-19.

There are a few counts of this clone. The chain links TRBV7-2 to TRBJ2-3; D is perhaps TRBD1 (6 bases). This CDR3 spans 16 amino acids. CDR1 and CDR2 from the germline V gene are SGHTA and FQGNSA. The V gene lost 1 base and the J gene lost 3 bases, with 14 bases spanning the gap. This CDR3 reads CASSLVGGAVTDTQYF. The CDR3 DNA reads as TGTGCCAGCAGCTTAGTAGGGGGAGCAGTTACAGATACGCAGTATTTT.

In the case of this clone: Other nucleotide sequences from this sample produce the same CDR3. The rearrangement links TRBV5-1 to TRBJ1-1; D is undetermined. Germline V gives CDR1 SGHRS, CDR2 YFSETQ. The CDR3 spans 14 residues. The V end was cut by 4 bases, the J end by 2 bases, with 12 bases between. For the CDR3, the DNA is TGCGCCAGCAGCCCGGGTACTTCCAACACTGAAGCTTTCTTT. Amino acids: CASSPGTSNTEAFF.

The chain has TRBV3-1 (or the pseudogene TRBV3-2) and TRBJ1-3, with D perhaps matching TRBD1 (5 bases). Trimming stripped 1 base from V and 3 bases from J, with 10 bases between. This CDR3 region has 15 residues. The germline V gene has CDR1 LGHDT and CDR2 YNNKEL (reference sequence). The CDR3 region has the DNA TGTGCCAGCAGCCAAGGGGGCCGGGTTGGAAACACCATATATTTT. Its protein product is CASSQGGRVGNTIYF.

This chain connects TRBV6-5 to TRBJ1-2; 8 positions match TRBD1. The V segment lost 6 bases and the J segment 7 bases; nucleotides outside the gene matches: 4. Germline CDR1 reads MNHEY; CDR2 reads SVGAGI. This CDR3 spans 12 amino acids. CDR3 sequence reads: CASSDRGGGYTF. The CDR3 DNA reads as TGTGCCAGCAGCGACAGGGGTGGTGGCTACACCTTC.

This clone was counted between two and nine times. This CDR3 is also generated by other DNA sequences in the sample. V usage is TRBV7-3 and J usage is TRBJ2-3, with TRBD2 matching 8 bases. The germline CDR1 and CDR2 sequences are SGHTA and FQGTGA. J was trimmed by 3 bases and V by 6 bases; bases with no gene match: 8. The CDR3 contains 15 residues. CDR3 protein: CASSRAGGSTDTQYF. The CDR3 nucleotides are TGTGCCAGCAGTCGTGCGGGAGGCTCAACAGATACGCAGTATTTT.